Reported below is one T cell receptor beta chain. Many counts were recorded for this clonotype. Its binding antigen is unknown. No base qualities exist here, and no much larger clone lies one base off it. This entry belongs to a study of T cells in Graves' hyperthyroidism and ophthalmopathy (dated by TCRdb to the late 2010s). Background for the entire study: TCR V-J signatures able to tell the groups apart were searched for in a discovery cohort of 90 to 100 patients, of whom 43 had Graves' ophthalmopathy and around 57 had stable Graves' hyperthyroidism. Prospective prediction of ophthalmopathy was tested in an independent validation cohort consisting of some 19 hyperthyroidism patients and about 17 patients who later progressed to ophthalmopathy. The 100 discovery patients were divided at random into training and test sets in a 7:3 ratio. In addition, the study compared T-cell repertoires in thyroid tissue and in blood from six Graves' hyperthyroidism patients. Once sampling was done, hyperthyroidism patients were given methimazole at a starting dose of 30 mg daily, whereas ophthalmopathy patients were given high-dose intravenous methylprednisolone. TCR Vbeta CDR3 sequencing of 120 to 150 peripheral blood samples (more than 40 ophthalmopathy, about 74 hyperthyroidism and approximately 17 progressor patients) is reported in the paper.

Amplification of TCR beta CDR3 regions was carried out from RNA transcripts. A first-round RT-PCR of the TCR CDR3 used the HTBI primer set with the Qiagen OneStep RT-PCR kit. A second multiplex PCR round built the libraries, followed by size selection and purification. Libraries were sequenced paired-end with 100 bp reads on an Illumina HiSeq2000. Concerning the study's data processing: Raw data were processed with SOAPnuke, discarding reads with adapters, uncalled bases, mean Phred below 15, or no exact constant-primer or identifier match. COPE v1.2.5 was used to merge high-quality paired reads, and clonotypes were defined as unique nucleotide sequences. MiTCR v1.1 was used to align the clonotypes against IMGT TRBV, TRBD and TRBJ reference segments. The analysis was restricted to V-J combinations with a frequency above 0.0001, which together covered about 99% of the repertoires. The TCS score was defined as F50 (clonal expansion) divided by E x V (chaos), with BLOSUM62-based TCRdist calculated between CDR3 peptides within each V-J. Welch's t-statistics and random forest reduced roughly 530 V-J features to 10 to 15, which were used in a naive Bayes classifier (R e1071). TCRdb took the public reads, trimmed them with fastp at Q25, ran MiXCR for clone calling and kept in-frame beta chains. CDR3 protein sequences are deduplicated, and each keeps its most common genes and DNA. The V and J calls and clone size come from TCRdb's table, not from the authors' own analysis. This sample is represented by under 700,000 distinct CDR3 sequences; roughly 50% of them were singletons. The ten most abundant clones make up nearly 8.5% of the sample.

What the authors observed across the whole study: A 13 V-J signature model separated ophthalmopathy from stable hyperthyroidism, with about 90% sensitivity and 81% to 82% specificity in cross-validation and 80%/75% in testing. During validation, the model predicted progression to ophthalmopathy a median of roughly 7.1 months ahead of onset, with 60% to 71% sensitivity and 72.22% specificity. Most expanded thyroid clonotypes (frequency above 0.001) were also detected in blood, suggesting blood repertoires may reflect thyroid immune responses. No statistical method was used to fix the sample size in advance, and group allocation was not hidden from the investigators.

At the junction V is shortened by 2 bases and J by 10 bases, with 14 bases in between. The CDR3 covers 13 residues, taking in both the cysteine and the phenylalanine. The kept DNA is CDR3 alone, 39 bases in frame from the first base. For CDR1 and CDR2, the germline V gene (reference sequence) lists SEHNR and FQNEAQ. Stable Graves' hyperthyroidism was defined as the absence of progression to ophthalmopathy over 18 months of follow-up. Hyperthyroidism patients were aged 18 to 65 years and newly diagnosed, with disease duration of less than 2 months. Any patient with an uncontrolled infection, another autoimmune disease, pregnancy or lactation was excluded. Diagnoses were based on clinical symptoms, serum thyroxine and TRAb, thyroid ultrasound and orbital computed tomography. Total RNA was extracted using Trizol reagent, and RNA quality was assessed on an Agilent 2100 Bioanalyzer.

The clonotype originates from a woman between 18 and 29 years old with Graves' hyperthyroidism. Donor details come from another sample of the same person, matched by shared clones. This chain is built from TRBV7-9 and TRBJ1-1, with no confidently assigned D gene. The specimen was peripheral blood or thyroid tissue (not recorded which). The DNA sequence reads TGTGCCAGCAGCTTAAGTGAGGCCGCCGGAGCTTTCTTT. The translation is CASSLSEAAGAFF.